This is a list of T cell receptor beta chains from one sample in a study of cytomegalovirus exposure and HLA in healthy donors. Some clones are missing from TCRdb's copy, which holds only in-frame ones; the method was immunoSEQ multiplex PCR. The sample lists more than 65,000 clones, about 92% seen once, with roughly 0.62% in the top ten. Input material: PBMCs. The source of these receptors is a man aged 18-30 years in good health and CMV-seronegative. The CDR3 runs from the conserved cysteine through the conserved F or W. D genes are given only for firm matches. Part of the rows lack a size; the others show once, few, many or a class for expanded clones.

v_call,clone_size,d_call,j_call,cdr3_aa,cdr3_nt
TRBV18,-,TRBD1,TRBJ1-1,CASSPGQENTEAFF,TGTGCCAGCTCGCCGGGACAGGAGAACACTGAAGCTTTCTTT
TRBV27,-,-,TRBJ2-1,CASSPRSDEQFF,TGTGCCAGCAGTCCCCGGAGCGATGAGCAGTTCTTC
TRBV5-1,few,-,TRBJ1-5,CASSLASGDQPQHF,TGCGCCAGCAGCTTGGCTTCAGGGGACCAGCCCCAGCATTTT
TRBV7-6,-,-,TRBJ1-3,CASSPSGLSGNTIYF,TGTGCCAGCAGCCCATCAGGGTTATCCGGAAACACCATATATTTT
TRBV25-1,once,-,TRBJ2-7,CASSESVYEQYF,TGTGCCAGCAGTGAATCTGTCTACGAGCAGTACTTC
TRBV30,-,-,TRBJ2-2,CAWRWGAGELFF,TGTGCCTGGAGGTGGGGGGCCGGGGAGCTGTTTTTT
TRBV6-5,-,TRBD1,TRBJ1-2,CASNTGGSYGYTF,TGTGCCAGCAATACAGGGGGCTCCTATGGCTACACCTTC
TRBV13,-,TRBD1,TRBJ1-1,CASSLGTGVPNTEAFF,TGTGCCAGCAGCTTAGGGACAGGGGTGCCTAACACTGAAGCTTTCTTT
TRBV5-6,-,TRBD1,TRBJ1-5,CASSLLQGGNQPQHF,TGTGCCAGCAGCTTGTTACAGGGGGGCAATCAGCCCCAGCATTTT
TRBV5-4,-,TRBD2,TRBJ2-7,CASSGTSGGANVEQYF,TGTGCCAGCAGCGGGACTAGCGGGGGGGCCAATGTCGAGCAGTACTTC
TRBV15,-,-,TRBJ1-6,CATSRDGSPLHF,TGTGCCACCAGCAGAGATGGCTCACCCCTCCACTTT
TRBV30,-,TRBD1,TRBJ1-1,CAWRRGGGRTEAFF,TGTGCCTGGAGAAGAGGAGGGGGCAGAACTGAAGCTTTCTTT
TRBV28,-,-,TRBJ1-2,CATSSGYGYTF,TGTGCCACTTCAAGCGGCTATGGCTACACCTTC
TRBV18,-,TRBD1,TRBJ2-1,CASSLRDRVNNEQFF,TGTGCCAGCTCACTCCGGGACAGGGTAAACAATGAGCAGTTCTTC
TRBV7-7,-,TRBD1,TRBJ2-5,CASSLSGTGEGTQYF,TGTGCTAGCAGCTTGTCCGGGACAGGAGAAGGGACCCAGTACTTC
TRBV5-6,once,-,TRBJ1-1,CASSLRGLNTEAFF,TGTGCCAGCAGCTTGAGGGGTTTAAACACTGAAGCTTTCTTT
TRBV18,-,-,TRBJ2-7,CASSPTSSYEQYF,TGTGCCAGCTCACCTACAAGCTCCTACGAGCAGTACTTC
TRBV4-2,-,-,TRBJ2-4,CASSQDIMGGRGAKNIQYF,TGTGCCAGCAGCCAAGATATTATGGGGGGGCGCGGAGCCAAAAACATTCAGTACTTC
TRBV15,-,-,TRBJ1-4,CATSTDRGTEKLFF,TGTGCCACCAGCACTGATCGGGGGACTGAAAAACTGTTTTTT
TRBV7-2,-,-,TRBJ2-5,CASSLAPRGQETQYF,TGTGCCAGCAGCTTAGCGCCACGGGGACAAGAGACCCAGTACTTC
TRBV4-2,-,-,TRBJ2-5,CASSQGAGQETQYF,TGTGCCAGCAGCCAGGGGGCGGGCCAAGAGACCCAGTACTTC
TRBV27,-,-,TRBJ2-7,CASSLTRGLPYEQYF,TGTGCCAGCAGTTTAACCCGGGGACTTCCCTACGAGCAGTACTTC
TRBV30,once,TRBD1,TRBJ1-2,CAWSKDRGPGYGYTF,TGTGCCTGGAGTAAGGACAGGGGGCCAGGGTATGGCTACACCTTC
TRBV6-5,-,-,TRBJ1-5,CASSYGGERQPQHF,TGTGCCAGCAGTTACGGGGGGGAGCGCCAGCCCCAGCATTTT
TRBV5-5,-,TRBD1,TRBJ1-5,CASRAPGQGDNQPQHF,TGTGCCAGCAGGGCTCCGGGACAGGGGGACAATCAGCCCCAGCATTTT
TRBV7-2,-,-,TRBJ1-4,CASSLERQTEKLFF,TGTGCCAGCAGCTTAGAACGACAGACCGAAAAACTGTTTTTT
TRBV7-8,-,-,TRBJ2-1,CASSLALVGRYNEQFF,TGTGCCAGCAGCTTAGCTCTGGTGGGGCGATACAATGAGCAGTTCTTC
TRBV19,-,-,TRBJ1-2,CASSIGQGDYGYTF,TGTGCCAGTAGTATTGGTCAGGGTGACTATGGCTACACCTTC
TRBV5-1,-,-,TRBJ1-5,CASSLGGPRPNQPQHF,TGCGCCAGCAGCTTGGGGGGGCCTAGACCCAATCAGCCCCAGCATTTT
TRBV25-1,-,TRBD1,TRBJ1-3,CASSAQGNTIYF,TGTGCCAGCAGTGCACAGGGGAACACCATATATTTT
TRBV18,-,-,TRBJ2-1,CASSRADNEQFF,TGTGCCAGCTCACGGGCTGACAATGAGCAGTTCTTC
TRBV29-1,-,TRBD2,TRBJ2-5,CSVGRTSAETQYF,TGCAGCGTTGGACGGACTAGCGCAGAGACCCAGTACTTC
TRBV27,few,TRBD1,TRBJ2-7,CATADRSSYEQYF,TGTGCCACCGCGGACAGGAGCTCCTACGAGCAGTACTTC
TRBV2,-,TRBD1,TRBJ1-1,CASSEQGGTEAFF,TGTGCCAGCAGTGAGCAGGGGGGTACTGAAGCTTTCTTT
TRBV11-2,-,-,TRBJ1-4,CASSLAGEEKLFF,TGTGCCAGCAGCTTGGCGGGAGAAGAAAAACTGTTTTTT
TRBV5-6,-,-,TRBJ2-7,CASSLSYGSYEQYF,TGTGCCAGCAGCTTGTCCTACGGGTCCTACGAGCAGTACTTC
TRBV29-1,few,-,TRBJ1-1,CSVRENTEAFF,TGCAGCGTCAGGGAGAACACTGAAGCTTTCTTT
TRBV5-4,-,TRBD2,TRBJ2-1,CASSWGGDIAGGPYEQFF,TGTGCCAGCAGCTGGGGGGGCGACATAGCGGGAGGGCCTTATGAGCAGTTCTTC
TRBV9,once,-,TRBJ2-2,CASSVHGRRVGDTGELFF,TGTGCCAGCAGCGTTCATGGGAGAAGGGTCGGGGACACCGGGGAGCTGTTTTTT
TRBV19,-,-,TRBJ1-2,CASSEALSINYGYTF,TGTGCCAGCTCAGAGGCACTCTCCATTAACTATGGCTACACCTTC
TRBV27,once,TRBD1,TRBJ1-3,CASSLGPGGSGNTIYF,TGTGCCAGCAGCCTGGGCCCAGGGGGCTCTGGAAACACCATATATTTT
TRBV7-7,-,TRBD2,TRBJ2-1,CASSLVSSGPSSYNEQFF,TGTGCTAGCAGCTTGGTCTCTAGCGGGCCCAGCTCCTACAATGAGCAGTTCTTC
TRBV18,-,-,TRBJ1-2,CASSRQEGYTF,TGTGCCAGCTCCCGGCAGGAAGGCTACACCTTC